A selection of T cell receptor beta chains follows, all from one sample in a study of T cell repertoires in aging, cancer and after chemotherapy. Each CDR3 protein gets one entry after TCRdb re-called the multiplex PCR reads with MiXCR. Among more than 9,000 distinct CDR3 sequences listed, 30% to 40% were seen once. What was sequenced was blood. The receptors derive from a human donor in good health. CDR3s include the opening cysteine and the closing phenylalanine or tryptophan. The D gene is left open where the match is weak. Clone size appears in some rows only: once, few, many, or a class for an expanded clone.

J gene | clone size | V gene | D gene | CDR3 DNA | CDR3 protein
TRBJ1-5 | few | TRBV12-3/TRBV12-4 | TRBD1 | TGTGCCAGCAAGAACAGGGGGCCGGGGCAGCCCCAGCATTTT | CASKNRGPGQPQHF
TRBJ2-3 | - | TRBV5-1 | - | TGCGCCAGCAGCTTGGACGGGGGGCGGACAGATACGCAGTATTTT | CASSLDGGRTDTQYF
TRBJ1-2 | medium-sized | TRBV30 | - | TGTGCCTGGACTAGGTTGGGTGGCTACACCTTC | CAWTRLGGYTF
TRBJ1-5 | few | TRBV15 | - | TGTGCCACCAGCAGAGATCCGGCAGGGTATAGCAATCAGCCCCAGCATTTT | CATSRDPAGYSNQPQHF
TRBJ1-2 | - | TRBV5-4 | TRBD1 | TGTGCCAGTAAACCGGACAGGGGAGGATATGGCTACACCTTC | CASKPDRGGYGYTF
TRBJ2-1 | - | TRBV6-1 | TRBD1 | TGTGCCAGCAGTCTTGAAGGACAGGTGATCAATGAGCAGTTCTTC | CASSLEGQVINEQFF
TRBJ2-2 | - | TRBV19 | - | TGTGCCAGTAGTGACACCGGGGAGCTGTTTTTT | CASSDTGELFF
TRBJ1-6 | - | TRBV11-1 | - | TGTGCCAGCAGCCACAGCAGCCACAGGGAATCACCCCTCCACTTT | CASSHSSHRESPLHF
TRBJ2-2 | - | TRBV5-4 | - | TGTGCCAGCAGTTCGAAAGGAACGAACACCGGGGAGCTGTTTTTT | CASSSKGTNTGELFF
TRBJ1-6 | - | TRBV19 | TRBD1 | TGTGCCAGTAGTCCCGGACAGGGAAGGGGTTCACCCCTCCACTTT | CASSPGQGRGSPLHF
TRBJ2-3 | few | TRBV6-5 | - | TGTGCCAGCAGTTACTCGCCTAGTCTAGATACGCAGTATTTT | CASSYSPSLDTQYF
TRBJ1-2 | few | TRBV4-1 | - | TGCGCCAGCAGCCAAGAAGGGAGACCCAGCGGCTACACCTTC | CASSQEGRPSGYTF
TRBJ2-1 | - | TRBV6-1 | - | TGTGCCAGCAGCGCTACTCGGAGCGCCGATGAGCAGTTCTTC | CASSATRSADEQFF
TRBJ1-3 | few | TRBV6-5 | - | TGTGCCAGCAGTTACTCGGAAGCGACCTCTGGAAACACCATATATTTT | CASSYSEATSGNTIYF
TRBJ2-3 | - | TRBV12-5 | TRBD1 | TGTGCTAGTGGTTTGGAAGGGGGCGCGACGGATACGCAGTATTTT | CASGLEGGATDTQYF
TRBJ2-5 | few | TRBV5-4 | - | TGTGCCAGCAGCCCGGGGCCCGCCGGAGAGACCCAGTACTTC | CASSPGPAGETQYF
TRBJ2-1 | few | TRBV6-5 | TRBD2 | TGTGCCAGCAGTTTATCAGCGGGGGGGCAGAGGGAGCAGTTCTTC | CASSLSAGGQREQFF
TRBJ1-5 | - | TRBV6-2/TRBV6-3 | - | TGTGCCAGCAGTTTAGACGATAGCAATCAGCCCCAGCATTTT | CASSLDDSNQPQHF
TRBJ2-5 | - | TRBV6-1 | TRBD1 | TGTGCCAGCAGTTTTGGGGACAGAACCACCTTACTCCCCCAAGAGACCCAGTACTTC | CASSFGDRTTLLPQETQYF
TRBJ1-1 | - | TRBV5-1 | - | TGCGCCAGCAGCTTGGACGACAGCCGGAACACTGAAGCTTTCTTT | CASSLDDSRNTEAFF
TRBJ1-1 | few | TRBV29-1 | - | TGCAGCGTTGAACGCGGGACGAACACTGAAGCTTTCTTT | CSVERGTNTEAFF
TRBJ2-3 | - | TRBV5-1 | - | TGCGCCAGCAGCTTGGCAGGAGGCCCAGATACGCAGTATTTT | CASSLAGGPDTQYF
TRBJ1-3 | - | TRBV20-1 | - | TGCAGTGCTTTGTGGAGGTCTGGAAACACCATATATTTT | CSALWRSGNTIYF
TRBJ2-1 | - | TRBV7-2 | - | TGTGCCAGCAGCCAAGGGGGACACTACAATGAGCAGTTCTTC | CASSQGGHYNEQFF
TRBJ1-2 | - | TRBV30 | TRBD1 | TGTGCCTGCCGGGACAGGGGGTATGGCTACACCTTC | CACRDRGYGYTF
TRBJ1-5 | - | TRBV4-2 | - | TGTGCCAGCAGCCAAGACAAGTACAATCAGCCCCAGCATTTT | CASSQDKYNQPQHF
TRBJ1-2 | few | TRBV7-6 | - | TGTGCCAGCAGCTTAGGGGCAGGGGATCACTATGGCTACACCTTC | CASSLGAGDHYGYTF
TRBJ2-3 | - | TRBV5-6 | - | TGCGCCAGCAGCCCTGACAGATACACAGATACGCAGTATTTT | CASSPDRYTDTQYF
TRBJ1-2 | - | TRBV28 | - | TGTGCCAGCAGTATCCCTAGGTGGGCGAACTATGGCTACACCTTC | CASSIPRWANYGYTF
TRBJ1-1 | - | TRBV18 | - | TGTGCCAGCTCACCAAAATCCAGGGACACTAAAGCTTTCTTT | CASSPKSRDTKAFF
TRBJ1-5 | - | TRBV10-3 | - | TGTGCCAACCGGGACATCGGACACAATCAGCCCCAGCATTTT | CANRDIGHNQPQHF
TRBJ1-2 | medium-sized | TRBV29-1 | TRBD1 | TGCAGCGTTGACCCGACAGGGGGCGGAACTGTAGGTGGCTACACCTTC | CSVDPTGGGTVGGYTF
TRBJ1-4 | few | TRBV19 | - | TGTGCCAGTAGCCCTAGGACAGTTGCAAGGCTGTTTTTT | CASSPRTVARLFF
TRBJ1-4 | few | TRBV4-1 | - | TGTGCCAGCAGCCAGGCTGCCGGGTCGAATGAAAAACTGTTTTTT | CASSQAAGSNEKLFF
TRBJ1-5 | - | TRBV12-3/TRBV12-4 | TRBD1 | TGTGCCAGCAGTCAGGGGGAAAGACAGCACCAGCATTTT | CASSQGERQHQHF
TRBJ1-6 | - | TRBV5-1 | TRBD1 | TGCGCCAGCAGCGCCCGGGACAGGGCGAATTCACCCCTCCACTTT | CASSARDRANSPLHF
TRBJ1-2 | - | TRBV5-1 | TRBD1 | TGCGCCAGCAGCTTGGCCGGGACAGGGACTGGTGGCTACACCTTC | CASSLAGTGTGGYTF
TRBJ1-2 | few | TRBV27 | - | TGTGCCAGCAGTTTGGCAGGGGTGGGGAGGTTTGGCTACACCTTC | CASSLAGVGRFGYTF
TRBJ2-1 | - | TRBV27 | - | TGTGCCAGCAGTTTAAAATCGGGACAAGTATTCAATGAGCAGTTCTTC | CASSLKSGQVFNEQFF
TRBJ2-3 | - | TRBV6-5 | - | TGTGCCAGCAGTGGGGGAGCCCTCACAGATACGCAGTATTTT | CASSGGALTDTQYF
TRBJ2-3 | few | TRBV30 | - | TGTGCCTGGAATACGGGCACAGATACGCAGTATTTT | CAWNTGTDTQYF
TRBJ2-5 | - | TRBV12-3/TRBV12-4 | - | TGTGCCAGCAGCGTCCAAGGTCAAGAGACCCAGTACTTC | CASSVQGQETQYF
TRBJ1-6 | few | TRBV6-5 | - | TGTGCCAGCAGCCCCCTGAAGGGGACACCTGTTTCACCCCTCCACTTT | CASSPLKGTPVSPLHF
TRBJ1-2 | few | TRBV28 | - | TGTGCCAGCTACTCAGCCGGGGGCCGTGGCTACACCTTC | CASYSAGGRGYTF
TRBJ1-6 | few | TRBV12-3/TRBV12-4 | - | TGTGCCAGCAGTTCCAGGGGCCCTAGCAATTCACCCCTCCACTTT | CASSSRGPSNSPLHF
TRBJ2-3 | few | TRBV29-1 | TRBD1 | TGCAGCGTAGCCCGGGACAGGGGACTCGAAGGCATGCAGTATTTT | CSVARDRGLEGMQYF
TRBJ2-2 | few | TRBV5-4 | TRBD1 | TGTGCCAGCAGCCTAGACAGGGTCGCCGCCGGGGAGCTGTTTTTT | CASSLDRVAAGELFF
TRBJ1-1 | - | TRBV29-1 | TRBD1 | TGCAGCGTTTCGGTTTCCCAGGGGGCGAACACTGAAGCTTTCTTT | CSVSVSQGANTEAFF
TRBJ2-7 | few | TRBV10-2 | - | TGCGCCACCTTGGGTAGCGGTAGCTCCTACGAGCAGTACTTC | CATLGSGSSYEQYF
TRBJ2-5 | - | TRBV7-2 | TRBD2 | TGTGCCAGCAGCTTCGGACTAGCGGGGGGAGGCGATGAGACCCAGTACTTC | CASSFGLAGGGDETQYF